Following are 30 T cell receptor beta chains from one sample sequenced in a study of blood T cells in healthy people across ages. Then a second PCR, running about 6 to 12 cycles, was carried out with a sample-barcoded 5' primer and a J-beta primer mix. TCRdb reprocessed the 5' RACE reads via MiXCR and lists one record per CDR3 protein. Counted here are under 2 million distinct CDR3 sequences, almost 35% occurring once; the ten biggest clones make up 11%. The sample comprised blood. These receptors came from a woman in her twenties or thirties in good health.

CDR3 DNA: TGTGCCAGCCGGGACAGGCCGAACACCGGGGAGCTGTTTTTT. Amino acid sequence: CASRDRPNTGELFF. The gene calls are TRBV6-1 and TRBJ2-2, with 8 nucleotides matching TRBD1. From germline, CDR1 is MNHNS and CDR2 SASEGT. The CDR3 extends over 14 amino acids. Unmatched junction bases numbered 2, after V lost 8 bases and J lost 0 bases.

This chain links TRBV18 with TRBJ1-1; D is unclear. The CDR3 length is 15 residues. Per the germline V gene, CDR1 is KGHSH and CDR2 is LQKENI. V shed 0 bases and J shed 6 bases, with 14 bases lying between them. Written as DNA, the CDR3 is TGTGCCAGCTCACCACCGGGGAGATCGGGATCTGAAGCTTTCTTT. Translating gives CASSPPGRSGSEAFF.

The chain employs TRBV30 and TRBJ2-7, with D unresolved. In germline, CDR1 is GTSNPN, CDR2 SVGIG (reference sequence). The CDR3 totals 12 residues. The ends were cut back, 1 base at V and 4 bases at J, with 8 bases in the middle. Here the CDR3 reads CAWSARLYEQYF. The CDR3, as DNA: TGTGCCTGGAGTGCGAGATTATACGAGCAGTACTTC.

The V call is TRBV2, the J call TRBJ2-7; 8 bases align to TRBD1. Trimming removed 11 bases from V and 1 base from J; junction bases left unmatched: 13. Germline lookup yields CDR1 SNHLY and CDR2 FYNNEI. This CDR3 region has 15 residues. In DNA, the CDR3 is TGTGCCTACACCCCGAGGGACAGGCTTTCCTACGAGCAGTACTTC. Translated: CAYTPRDRLSYEQYF. Full variable domain (remainder filled in from reference TRBV2 and TRBJ2-7): EPEVTQTPSHQVTQMGQEVILRCVPISNHLYFYWYRQILGQKVEFLVSFYNNEISEKSEIFDDQFSVERPDGSNFTLKIRSTKLEDSAMYFCAYTPRDRLSYEQYFGPGTRLTVT.

This clonotype was counted only a few times. The chain has TRBV6-1 and TRBJ1-2; perhaps TRBD1 as D (5 bases). Germline CDR1 and CDR2: MNHNS and SASEGT. The CDR3 has 15 amino acids. V dropped 7 bases and J dropped 4 bases, with 19 bases sitting between them. CDR3 bases: TGTGCCAGCACCCCGGGACGGACACCCGGCTATGGCTACACCTTC. Translating it yields CASTPGRTPGYGYTF.

V is TRBV7-9 and J is TRBJ2-5; 10 positions match TRBD2. Germline CDR1 reads SEHNR; CDR2 reads FQNEAQ (reference sequence). The CDR3 contains 13 residues. V shed 1 base, J shed 9 bases, and the junction held 2 bases outside the gene matches. The CDR3 coding sequence is TGTGCCAGCAGCTTAGATAGCGGGAGGCCCCAGTACTTC. Translated: CASSLDSGRPQYF.

This clonotype was recorded many times. V usage is TRBV4-1 and J usage is TRBJ2-5; D might be TRBD2 (6 bases). The ends were cut back, 1 base at V and 5 bases at J, with 8 bases in the middle. Germline V gives CDR1 MGHRA, CDR2 YSYEKL. The CDR3 has 13 residues. The CDR3 DNA follows: TGCGCCAGCAGCCAAGTTGGGAGGGAGACCCAGTACTTC. Its translation is CASSQVGRETQYF.

This clonotype was seen more than once but under ten times. The chain couples TRBV18 to TRBJ2-7; 8 nucleotides line up with TRBD2. With V trimmed by 3 bases and J by 5 bases, 6 bases remained unmatched. The CDR3 loop spans 14 amino acids. CDR1 is KGHSH, CDR2 LQKENI, per germline. This CDR3 is CASSPSAGVNEQYF. Here the CDR3 DNA reads TGTGCCAGCTCACCCTCAGCGGGAGTAAACGAGCAGTACTTC.

Remarks on this clonotype: This could be a read error, since a much larger clone is one nucleotide away. J is TRBJ2-3 and V is TRBV29-1; maybe TRBD1 (5 bases). The CDR3 runs 13 residues. Germline loops: CDR1 SQVTM, CDR2 ANQGSEA. CDR3 DNA sequence: TGCAGCGGTACAAACAGGAGAACAGATATGCAGTATTTT. Its protein product is CSGTNRRTDMQYF.

This clonotype has more than one count but fewer than ten. J is TRBJ2-3 and V is TRBV20-1; the D is unclear. V was trimmed by 2 bases and J by 2 bases, leaving 23 bases between them. Germline V CDR1 and CDR2: DFQATT, SNEGSKA (reference sequence). CDR3 length: 18 residues. The DNA of the CDR3 is TGCAGTGCTAGACCCGCCAGAGGTCCCAAAAGTCACACAGATACGCAGTATTTT. Translating gives CSARPARGPKSHTDTQYF.

The V call is TRBV7-9, the J call TRBJ1-5, with 7 bases fitting TRBD1. Trimming cost V 5 bases and J 7 bases; bases outside gene matches: 11. From germline, CDR1 is SEHNR and CDR2 FQNEAQ (reference sequence). The CDR3 length is 15 residues. The CDR3 is CASSAMSGGEQPQHF. In DNA form, the CDR3 reads TGTGCCAGCAGCGCAATGTCAGGGGGGGAACAGCCCCAGCATTTT.

The chain links TRBV4-1 to TRBJ2-1; 7 nucleotides agree with TRBD1. CDR1 is MGHRA and CDR2 is YSYEKL in the germline V gene. The J segment lost 4 bases and the V segment lost 3 bases, leaving 6 bases of the junction unmatched. CDR3 size: 15 residues. CDR3 residues: CASSQLRDSYNEQFF. The CDR3 region has the DNA TGCGCCAGCAGCCAGCTCCGGGACAGTTACAATGAGCAGTTCTTC.

This clonotype showed up just a few times. V gene TRBV5-1 combines with J gene TRBJ2-5; D unresolved. Trimming shortened V by 0 bases and J by 0 bases, and 9 bases separated the two germline ends. This CDR3 spans 15 amino acids. Germline-derived CDR1 and CDR2 are SGHRS and YFSETQ. The CDR3 loop is CASSLVQVYQETQYF. The CDR3 DNA sequence: TGCGCCAGCAGCTTGGTTCAGGTCTACCAAGAGACCCAGTACTTC.

This clonotype was detected many times. CDR3 loop: CASSQGTVSTDTQYF. DNA for the CDR3: TGCGCCAGCAGCCAGGGAACGGTTAGCACAGATACGCAGTATTTT. The V and J genes are TRBV4-1 and TRBJ2-3; D is unresolved. CDR1 and CDR2 from the germline V gene are MGHRA and YSYEKL. The CDR3 runs to 15 residues. V shed 3 bases and J shed 0 bases, with 10 bases lying between them.

Ten or more counts support this clonotype. The V call is TRBV11-2, the J call TRBJ2-1, with no clear D. Looked up from germline, CDR1 is SGHAT and CDR2 is FQNNGV. Deletions cut 1 base from V and 4 bases from J, with 11 bases between. The CDR3 extends over 15 amino acids. CDR3: CASSLGSIAYNEQFF. DNA for the CDR3: TGTGCCAGCAGCTTAGGTTCGATCGCATACAATGAGCAGTTCTTC.

The V and J genes are TRBV6-5 and TRBJ2-3, with 8 bases fitting TRBD2. Germline loops: CDR1 MNHEY, CDR2 SVGAGI. J gave up 5 bases and V 6 bases, and 13 bases lay outside the gene matches. CDR3 length: 16 amino acids. CDR3 nucleotides: TGTGCCAGCAGCGCCGGGGGGGCGGGAGAGGTAGATACGCAGTATTTT. Protein sequence: CASSAGGAGEVDTQYF.

The chain has TRBV7-3 and TRBJ2-7; D gene ambiguous. The V end was cut by 2 bases, the J end by 2 bases, with 13 bases between. The CDR3 runs 15 residues. CDR1 SGHTA and CDR2 FQGTGA come from the germline V gene. The CDR3 protein is CASSLFPGSPYEQYF. The CDR3, as DNA: TGTGCCAGCAGCTTATTCCCAGGATCGCCCTACGAGCAGTACTTC. The full variable domain, rest sourced from reference TRBV7-3 and TRBJ2-7, is GAGVSQTPSNKVTEKGKYVELRCDPISGHTALYWYRQSLGQGPEFLIYFQGTGAADDSGLPNDRFFAVRPEGSVSTLKIQRTERGDSAVYLCASSLFPGSPYEQYFGPGTRLTVT.

The rearrangement links TRBV6-2 or TRBV6-3 to TRBJ1-1; possible D gene TRBD1, 5 bases. V lost 8 bases and J lost 8, with 21 bases in between. Germline V gene sequence: CDR1 MNHEY, CDR2 SVGEGT. CDR3 length: 14 residues. The CDR3 reads CASRTTRDVREAFF. CDR3 nucleotide sequence: TGTGCCAGCCGAACGACCCGGGACGTCCGGGAAGCTTTCTTT.

There are many counts of this clonotype. The V gene is TRBV29-1, the J gene TRBJ2-3, with D unresolved. Germline CDR1 is SQVTM and CDR2 is ANQGSEA. CDR3 length: 12 residues. The CDR3 bases are TGCAACCCCGGGCAGGCCCCCGATACGCAGTATTTT. This sequence encodes CNPGQAPDTQYF.

This clonotype was counted once. The V call is TRBV6-5, the J call TRBJ2-4; TRBD2 is a possible D gene (5 bases). With 4 bases removed from V and 3 bases from J, the gap between germline ends came to 16 bases. Germline V gene sequence: CDR1 MNHEY, CDR2 SVGAGI. The CDR3 totals 16 residues. DNA for the CDR3: TGTGCCAGCAGTTCCCTCACTCTAGGAGGCAAAAACATTCAGTACTTC. Protein: CASSSLTLGGKNIQYF.

A note on this clonotype: This may stem from a read error, because a much larger clone lies one nucleotide away. This chain connects TRBV4-1 to TRBJ2-3; D may be TRBD1 (6 bases). CDR3 length: 12 amino acids. Germline CDR1 is MGHRA and CDR2 is YSYEKL. Trimming pared 4 bases from V and 9 bases from J, leaving 11 bases between. In DNA, the CDR3 is TGCGCCAGCAGCCGAACAGGGTCCACGCAGTATTTT. Its translation: CASSRTGSTQYF.

Only a few counts were recorded for this clonotype. The J gene is TRBJ1-2, the V gene TRBV10-3, with 8 bases aligning to TRBD1. The germline V gene encodes CDR1 ENHRY and CDR2 SYGVKD. With V trimmed by 2 bases and J by 4 bases, 9 bases remained unmatched. There are 16 residues in the CDR3. As DNA, the CDR3 is TGTGCCATCAGTGAGCCGGGGACAGGAGGGGGCTATGGCTACACCTTC. Translation: CAISEPGTGGGYGYTF.

The V call is TRBV30, the J call TRBJ2-1, with 16 nucleotides matching TRBD2. CDR1 GTSNPN and CDR2 SVGIG come from the germline V gene (reference sequence). The CDR3 covers 16 residues. Trimming at V came to 2 bases and at J to 8 bases, leaving 6 bases not matched to a gene. This CDR3 reads CAWSLGTSGRAYEQFF. The CDR3 DNA is TGTGCCTGGAGTTTGGGGACTAGCGGGAGGGCCTATGAGCAGTTCTTC.

This clonotype was detected a few times. V usage is TRBV7-7 and J usage is TRBJ2-1; 12 nucleotides match TRBD1. J lost 9 bases, V lost 5 bases, and 5 bases had no gene match. Germline values: CDR1 SSHAT, CDR2 FNYEAQ (reference sequence). The CDR3 has 14 amino acids. DNA of the CDR3: TGTGCCAGCAGCGCGGGACAGGGGGCAGTTGAGCAGTTCTTC. Translation: CASSAGQGAVEQFF. The full variable domain, completed using reference TRBV7-7 and TRBJ2-1, is GAGVSQSPRYKVTKRGQDVTLRCDPISSHATLYWYQQALGQGPEFLTYFNYEAQPDKSGLPSDRFSAERPEGSISTLTIQRTEQRDSAMYRCASSAGQGAVEQFFGPGTRLTVL.

This clonotype was found a few times. The genes are TRBV4-1 and TRBJ1-2; the D gene is possibly TRBD1 (6 bases). Germline V gives CDR1 MGHRA, CDR2 YSYEKL. The V and J ends lost 0 bases and 3 bases respectively, with 14 bases between them. The CDR3 sequence is 16 residues long. CDR3 in amino acids: CASSQELQGLDYGYTF. The CDR3, as DNA: TGCGCCAGCAGCCAAGAGCTTCAGGGGCTCGACTATGGCTACACCTTC.

This clonotype occurred a few times. CDR3 sequence: CASSPTGRGGYTF. The CDR3 nucleotides read TGTGCCAGCAGCCCGACAGGGCGAGGTGGCTACACCTTC. The V and J genes are TRBV3-1 and TRBJ1-2, with TRBD1 identical over 7 bases. Germline trimming cut 4 bases from V and 7 bases from J; bases unmatched to any gene: 6. CDR1 is LGHDT and CDR2 is YNNKEL in the germline V gene (reference sequence). The CDR3 contains 13 residues.

This clonotype was detected only a few times. The gene calls are TRBV20-1 and TRBJ2-7, with D tentatively TRBD1 (6 bases). The CDR3 has 12 amino acids. Germline-derived CDR1 and CDR2 are DFQATT and SNEGSKA (reference sequence). The V end lost 5 bases, the J end lost 0 bases, and 8 bases lay between the germline ends. The CDR3 nucleotides read TGCAGTGCTTACAGGGTCTCCTACGAGCAGTACTTC. It encodes CSAYRVSYEQYF.

Concerning this clonotype itself: Because it lacks the conserved phenylalanine or tryptophan at the end, this CDR3 is likely a read error. V and J are TRBV20-1 and TRBJ2-7; a weak D match, TRBD1 (6 bases). This CDR3 contains 12 residues. Germline loops: CDR1 DFQATT, CDR2 SNEGSKA (reference sequence). V was shortened by 6 bases and J by 7 bases, with 16 bases between the two germline ends. CDR3 residues: CSAARQVREQYL. The CDR3 nucleotides are TGCAGTGCCGCCCGACAGGTCCGTGAGCAGTACTTA.

The rearrangement links TRBV4-1 to TRBJ1-5; no reliable D call. With 1 base removed from V and 5 bases from J, the gap between germline ends came to 12 bases. This CDR3 has 15 residues. Looked up from germline, CDR1 is MGHRA and CDR2 is YSYEKL. CDR3 DNA: TGCGCCAGCAGCCAAGGACTAACAGTAGATCAGCCCCAGCATTTT. Its protein product is CASSQGLTVDQPQHF.

As for this clonotype: Germline and junction disagree at one end, which may indicate a read error. The V gene is TRBV6-1, the J gene TRBJ1-2; D is perhaps TRBD1 (5 bases). CDR1 is MNHNS, CDR2 SASEGT, per germline. The length of the CDR3 is 12 residues. This CDR3 reads CASTGGDYGSTF. The CDR3 bases are TGTGCCAGCACTGGGGGGGACTATGGCTCCACCTTC.